This entry features one T cell receptor (beta chain) sequence. It lacks a known antigen. No base-level quality is on record; no much larger clone is a single base apart. Library generation was performed with the immunoSEQ multiplex PCR assay. A mixture of 60 forward primers for TCR Vbeta segments and 13 reverse primers for TCR Jbeta segments was used in the multiplex PCR. The CDR3 region of rearranged TCR beta genes was amplified from genomic DNA with a multiplex PCR assay. On the Illumina HiSeq System, the amplified TCR beta libraries were sequenced as 87-base-pair reads. Per the source publication's procedure: A later analysis counted about 80 million unique TCR beta chains across the 640 or so repertoires, and 9 million to 14 million of these chains were shared by at least two donors. Raw reads were error-corrected and collapsed into unique sequences with a nearest-neighbor algorithm that merged closely related sequences to remove PCR and sequencing errors. V, D and J gene segments were assigned by aligning CDR3 sequences to IMGT reference sequences. For a sequence to be retained, a match of at least six nucleotides was required to both a V gene segment and a J gene segment. Rearrangements were classified as productive when the CDR3 lacked stop codons and remained in frame with V and J, and all other rearrangements were classified as non-productive. CDR3 was defined according to IMGT convention as the region running from the second conserved V-encoded cysteine to the conserved J-encoded phenylalanine. The earlier analysis of some 580 of the donors excluded any sequence lacking an unambiguous match to a single V gene segment. In an earlier analysis of 500 to 750 of the donors, V segments were called functional above 56.7% productive rearrangements and were called segregating when the between-donor standard deviation exceeded 5%. A statistical classification framework was built for diagnosing cytomegalovirus status from the catalog of TCR beta chain sequences. In a later analysis, TCR nucleotide sequences were compared against IMGT/GENE-DB human TR gene sequences so that V and J genes could be assigned. The TCRdist pipeline was used in a later analysis to assign CDR3 sequences and most-parsimonious VDJ recombination scenarios. A later analysis defined each TCR beta chain by its CDR3 amino acid sequence plus V-gene family, and excluded reads lacking a unique V-gene family. In a later analysis, 450 to 600 highly shared, low-generation-probability nucleotide sequences were removed to address suspected cross-contamination and a sequencing artifact. In a later analysis, a clonal expansion index for each public chain was calculated from normalized within-repertoire ranks of inferred template counts. Generation probabilities in a later analysis came from a VDJ recombination model fitted to out-of-frame rearrangements, and those results were checked against IGoR. In a later analysis, hypergeometric tests were used to score TCR-TCR, TCR-HLA and TCR-CMV co-occurrence, with a repertoire-size bias correction applied to TCR pairs. In a later analysis, false discovery rates were estimated by permuting HLA or CMV assignments 20 times. In a later analysis, co-occurring TCRs were grouped with DBSCAN, and TCRdist sequence similarity was added when clustering was performed within HLA-allele-positive subsets. Repertoires with fewer than 30,000 or more than 120,000 public chains, plus five repertoires with anomalous nucleotide sharing, were excluded from co-occurrence clustering. The table comes from immuneACCESS by way of TCRdb, which keeps in-frame sequences with V and J called. Part of the clones is missing from these tables; in studies checked, under half for an unresolved V gene and the rest for unknown reasons. V, J and clone size were drawn from that table, and D and trimming were deduced from the DNA. This sample holds roughly 93,000 clones; 76% were observed only once. The top ten clonotypes cover over 3% of the sample.

The data stem from a study of cytomegalovirus exposure and HLA in healthy donors (dated by TCRdb to 2017 to 2019). Regarding the study in general: An earlier analysis of some 620 of the donors reported about 260 Gb of sequence data and 117 million unique TCR beta sequences obtained from 150 million to 200 million T cells. The study used immunosequencing to profile the T cell repertoires of under 700 subjects and linked those repertoires to cytomegalovirus serostatus. Of the 300 to 450 genotyped donors, 65% to 90% were placed in the genetic ancestry cluster associated with self-reported Caucasian donors. The study combined high-throughput TCR immunosequencing, statistical association of individual TCRs with disease status, and machine learning to predict cytomegalovirus infection status. Four to six DR-DQ haplotypes were handled as single units for association and clustering, since linkage in the cohort was strong. Every discovery cohort repertoire had been produced on one sequencing platform. An earlier analysis of about 600 of the donors used high-throughput TCR beta sequencing to judge whether each TCR beta V gene segment behaved as functional or pseudogenic. The study aimed to test whether cataloging public T cell receptors could reveal signatures of past pathogen exposure. In the later analysis, no new phenotypic data were used to find candidate immune exposures; instead, reliance was placed on TCR beta sequences and their occurrence across donors. About 280 gigabases of sequencing data and approximately 92 million unique TCR sequences made up an early release that covered several hundred HLA-typed donors. Genome-wide SNP genotypes for about 65% of the 666 donors were used in a later genetic analysis, which treated that subset as a discovery cohort. Donor age, sex, ethnicity and CMV serostatus were compiled together with the repertoire data. To study patterns of TCR occurrence, a later analysis re-analyzed previously published TCR beta repertoires from just over 650 donors and added high-resolution HLA genotyping. HLA typing covered class I and class II loci at four-digit resolution. Typing coverage differed by locus: A, B, C, DRB1 and DQB1 were typed in roughly 629-640 donors, DQA1 in about 510, DPA1 in roughly 590, and DPB1 in about 450. Along with the approximately 700-subject first cohort, a separate validation cohort of over 90 different subjects was used. Across approximately 400 genotyped donors of the cohort, an average of about 220,000 unique TCR beta nucleotide sequences per donor were sequenced, and 15% to 20% of those sequences were non-productive.

Study-wide findings and limitations: An association between a missense DCLRE1C variant and V-gene and J-gene trimming of TCR beta chains was found in a later genetic analysis and replicated in an independent cohort. The only immune exposure information available for the cohort was CMV serostatus. Because the 87-base-pair reads could not distinguish some IMGT-functional V segments, including TRBV6-2 and TRBV6-3, those segments were excluded. In vitro tests confirmed that three of the cytomegalovirus-associated TCR beta chains recognize cytomegalovirus antigens. A further reported finding was that TCR beta sequences accurately predicted the HLA-A and HLA-B alleles for most subjects in the first cohort. Only TCR beta chains were sequenced in this cohort, and the absence of alpha or paired-chain data limited detectable features. Because counts were too low, approximately 18 rarely observed V segments, including chromosome 9 orphons, were excluded from the earlier analysis of a few hundred of the donors. In a later analysis, several top co-occurrence clusters were reported to appear linked to parvovirus B19, influenza, CMV and Epstein-Barr virus. Compared with the approximately 670-donor mean, donors in an Asian-associated ancestry cluster had fewer N-insertions in productive TCRs, according to a later genetic analysis. Strong co-occurrence of HLA alleles, especially DR and DQ, made assigning TCR associations to individual alleles difficult. An earlier analysis of 587 of the donors showed that most TCR beta V segments appeared in productive rearrangements either about 90% or about 30% of the time, which broadly matched IMGT annotations. A later analysis associated 16,951 TCR beta sequences with specific HLA alleles at a false discovery rate of 0.05. Compared with equally common non-associated chains, HLA-associated TCR beta chains in a later analysis were more clonally expanded and had lower generation probabilities. In a later analysis, TCR association rates were found to vary across HLA loci, with the most associated TCRs seen for DRB1 alleles and the fewest for HLA-C alleles. The study listed 150 to 200 TCR beta chains as associated with cytomegalovirus. The classifier was reported to diagnose cytomegalovirus status with high specificity and sensitivity in both the original cohort and the validation cohort. While some public TCRs were present in many individuals, most TCR sequences turned up only very rarely across donors. Sequencing depth was assumed to be roughly uniform across donors in the presence/absence analyses, though that assumption may not hold. According to a later analysis, most CMV-associated TCR beta chains appeared to be HLA-restricted, and the HLA associations seemed to be driven largely by CMV exposure. A group of highly shared sequence variants was considered likely to be a technical artifact of the sequencing pipeline. Linkage disequilibrium might explain the correlated functional status among segregating V segments, but an unknown experimental factor could not be ruled out. According to the authors, the approach could potentially be generalized to other disease states and immunological phenotypes. Because HLA typing was missing for some donors at each locus, association tests included only the typed subset.

The CDR3 sequence holds 15 residues, the cysteine and phenylalanine included. Solely the CDR3 DNA is kept, with 45 bases framed from the first base. CDR1 and CDR2 (MNHEY, SVGAGI) derive from the germline V gene. The V and J ends are trimmed by 7 bases and 0 bases, leaving 16 bases between them. The cohort consisted of some 670 healthy bone marrow donors. Cohort members were all nominally healthy when sampled, although unrecorded immune exposures were likely present. The donor tested CMV seronegative, placing the donor among the roughly 400 seronegative members of the cohort. A peripheral blood sample was collected from each donor, and TCR beta sequencing was performed on peripheral blood mononuclear cells. Genomic DNA extraction from the blood cell samples was performed with the Qiagen DNeasy Blood Extraction Kit.

Recombination linked TRBV6-5 to TRBJ2-7; the D gene is perhaps TRBD2, from 6 matching bases. The sequenced sample consisted of PBMCs. The receptor's source is a man aged 35 to 55 in good health and CMV-seronegative. The CDR3: CASIGWRGASYEQYF. The base sequence is TGTGCCAGCATAGGCTGGAGGGGAGCCTCCTACGAGCAGTACTTC.